The text below deals with one TCR beta chain. Methods used by the authors: Scientists estimated how many nucleated cells there were by amplifying reference gene primers. Here immunoSEQ multiplex PCR was the method, and the copy in TCRdb shows in-frame clones only, minus some. V and J calls and clone size are given by that table; D and trimming were obtained from the DNA. The sample lists 9,500 to 12,000 clones, 70% to 90% occurring once. The data were obtained in a study of blood T cell repertoires in COVID-19. In the study overall: Sites in the United States, Italy and Spain provided acute and convalescent COVID-19 samples. T cells, B-cell-depleted T cells, or PBMCs provided the cDNA or gDNA that served as material.

Per the germline V gene, CDR1 is SGHVS and CDR2 is FQNEAQ. The CDR3 totals 16 residues. The V and J ends lost 5 bases and 2 bases respectively, with 18 bases between them. The receptor was derived from a man aged 30 to 45 with active or convalescent COVID-19. Sequencing used peripheral blood. The chain combines TRBV7-8 with TRBJ1-2; maybe TRBD1 (5 bases). CDR3 sequence reads: CASSLERDAVNYGYTF. The CDR3 DNA reads TGTGCCAGCAGCCTCGAGCGGGACGCTGTCAACTATGGCTACACCTTC.